This is a list of T cell receptor beta chains from one sample in a study of blood T cell repertoires in COVID-19. The repertoire was sequenced with immunoSEQ multiplex PCR; TCRdb's copy has only in-frame clones and lacks some. The sample lists roughly 200,000 clones, roughly 83% occurring once. The sequenced sample consisted of peripheral blood. The receptors come from a middle-aged man with acute or convalescent COVID-19. CDR3s leave out the opening cysteine and the closing phenylalanine or tryptophan.

v_call,j_call,cdr3_aa
TRBV9,TRBJ2-1,ASSPRGHHNEQF
TRBV6-5,TRBJ2-7,ASNDRYRGNYEQY
TRBV7-9,TRBJ1-1,ASSWDKNTEAF
TRBV3-1/TRBV3-2,TRBJ2-7,ASSPSLAGLYEQY
TRBV4-1,TRBJ2-6,ASSQDQSWTSGSGANVLT
TRBV3-1/TRBV3-2,TRBJ2-3,ASSHLAGSTDTQY
TRBV19,TRBJ2-6,ASVTGANVLT
TRBV28,TRBJ1-1,ASSLIPGTGASEAF
TRBV14,TRBJ1-6,ASSQVAGGSSPLH
TRBV6-5,TRBJ2-2,ASMGQGLSGELF
TRBV7-8,TRBJ2-2,ASSLAGVSTGELF
TRBV19,TRBJ2-3,ASSIALASDTQY
TRBV7-2,TRBJ2-7,ASSSRTSGSSYEQY
TRBV6-6,TRBJ2-3,ASSRGPSGDTQY
TRBV19,TRBJ2-2,ASAGGTQGELF
TRBV6-5,TRBJ1-2,ASSLAGSGYGYT
TRBV18,TRBJ2-2,ASSPPLGGNTGELF
TRBV4-1,TRBJ2-3,ASGDLLKTDTQY
TRBV11-2,TRBJ2-7,ASSSPGRVKDEQY
TRBV20-1,TRBJ1-1,SASYSEAF
TRBV5-5,TRBJ2-7,ASSNTNDEQY
TRBV5-4,TRBJ1-3,ASSLLQGEAGNTIY
TRBV5-4,TRBJ2-2,ASSLEVRTANTGELF
TRBV3-1/TRBV3-2,TRBJ1-6,ASSQGVGGAGGGSPLH